This T cell receptor beta chain was captured in a study of shared clonotypes between healthy human individuals. Notes on this clone: Its antigen is undetermined.

Naive CD4+ cells were CD45RA-selected; the remaining cells were memory. Original analysis: Owing to the provision of junction-only sequences devoid of quality scores by immunoSEQ, filtering differed. Clones were read by immunoSEQ multiplex PCR, and TCRdb kept only the in-frame ones, dropping some. V and J calls and clone size are as listed in that table; D and trimming were resolved from the DNA. The repertoire consists of about 2,500,000 clones, with approximately 94% occurring once and the leading ten covering roughly 0.15%. The J segment lost 2 bases and the V segment lost 1 base, leaving 7 bases of the junction unmatched. The CDR3 totals 18 residues. CDR1 and CDR2 (germline): SGHTA, FQGNSA. Whole-study results and caveats: An effect of sequencing depth on clonotype sharing among donors was expected. Against clonotypes common to all four donors, non-shared ones had lower generation probabilities.

Specimen: naive CD4+ T cells sorted from blood. Subset indicated: CD45RA+ positively selected. This sequence originates from a man aged 18 to 35 in good health. This chain uses TRBV7-2 with TRBJ2-1; 11 nucleotides align to TRBD2. The CDR3 region has the DNA TGTGCCAGCAGCTTAGTTCGGCTAGCGGGAGGCGCCTACAATGAGCAGTTCTTC. Translation: CASSLVRLAGGAYNEQFF.